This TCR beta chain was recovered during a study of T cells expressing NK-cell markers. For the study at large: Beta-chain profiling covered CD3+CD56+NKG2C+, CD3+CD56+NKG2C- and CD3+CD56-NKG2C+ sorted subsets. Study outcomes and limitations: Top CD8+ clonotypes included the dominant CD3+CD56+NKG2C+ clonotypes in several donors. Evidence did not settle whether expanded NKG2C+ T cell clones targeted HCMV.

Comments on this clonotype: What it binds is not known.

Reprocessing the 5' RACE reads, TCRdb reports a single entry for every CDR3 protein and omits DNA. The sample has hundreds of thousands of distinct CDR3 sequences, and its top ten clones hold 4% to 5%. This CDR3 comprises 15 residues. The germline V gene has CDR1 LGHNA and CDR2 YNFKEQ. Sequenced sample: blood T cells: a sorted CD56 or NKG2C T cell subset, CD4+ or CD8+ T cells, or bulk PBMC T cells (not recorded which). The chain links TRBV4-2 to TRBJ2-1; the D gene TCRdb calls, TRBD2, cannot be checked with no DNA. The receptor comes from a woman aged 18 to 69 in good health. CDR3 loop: CASSLEGGHLDEQFF.